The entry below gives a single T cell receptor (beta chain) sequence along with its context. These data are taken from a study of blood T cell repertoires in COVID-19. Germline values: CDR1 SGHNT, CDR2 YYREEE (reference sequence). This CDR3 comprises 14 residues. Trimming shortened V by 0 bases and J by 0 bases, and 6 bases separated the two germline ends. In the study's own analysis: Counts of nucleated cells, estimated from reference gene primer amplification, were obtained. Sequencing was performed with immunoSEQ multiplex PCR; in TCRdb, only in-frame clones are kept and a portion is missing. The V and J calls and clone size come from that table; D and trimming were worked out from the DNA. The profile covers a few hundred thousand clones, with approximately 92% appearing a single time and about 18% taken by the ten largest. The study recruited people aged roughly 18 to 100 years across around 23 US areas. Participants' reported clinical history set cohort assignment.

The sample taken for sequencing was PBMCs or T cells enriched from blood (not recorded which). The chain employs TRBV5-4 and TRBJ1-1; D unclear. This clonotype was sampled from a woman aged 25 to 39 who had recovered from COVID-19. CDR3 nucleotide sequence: TGTGCCAGCAGCTTGGCCCCAGTGAACACTGAAGCTTTCTTT. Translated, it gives CASSLAPVNTEAFF.